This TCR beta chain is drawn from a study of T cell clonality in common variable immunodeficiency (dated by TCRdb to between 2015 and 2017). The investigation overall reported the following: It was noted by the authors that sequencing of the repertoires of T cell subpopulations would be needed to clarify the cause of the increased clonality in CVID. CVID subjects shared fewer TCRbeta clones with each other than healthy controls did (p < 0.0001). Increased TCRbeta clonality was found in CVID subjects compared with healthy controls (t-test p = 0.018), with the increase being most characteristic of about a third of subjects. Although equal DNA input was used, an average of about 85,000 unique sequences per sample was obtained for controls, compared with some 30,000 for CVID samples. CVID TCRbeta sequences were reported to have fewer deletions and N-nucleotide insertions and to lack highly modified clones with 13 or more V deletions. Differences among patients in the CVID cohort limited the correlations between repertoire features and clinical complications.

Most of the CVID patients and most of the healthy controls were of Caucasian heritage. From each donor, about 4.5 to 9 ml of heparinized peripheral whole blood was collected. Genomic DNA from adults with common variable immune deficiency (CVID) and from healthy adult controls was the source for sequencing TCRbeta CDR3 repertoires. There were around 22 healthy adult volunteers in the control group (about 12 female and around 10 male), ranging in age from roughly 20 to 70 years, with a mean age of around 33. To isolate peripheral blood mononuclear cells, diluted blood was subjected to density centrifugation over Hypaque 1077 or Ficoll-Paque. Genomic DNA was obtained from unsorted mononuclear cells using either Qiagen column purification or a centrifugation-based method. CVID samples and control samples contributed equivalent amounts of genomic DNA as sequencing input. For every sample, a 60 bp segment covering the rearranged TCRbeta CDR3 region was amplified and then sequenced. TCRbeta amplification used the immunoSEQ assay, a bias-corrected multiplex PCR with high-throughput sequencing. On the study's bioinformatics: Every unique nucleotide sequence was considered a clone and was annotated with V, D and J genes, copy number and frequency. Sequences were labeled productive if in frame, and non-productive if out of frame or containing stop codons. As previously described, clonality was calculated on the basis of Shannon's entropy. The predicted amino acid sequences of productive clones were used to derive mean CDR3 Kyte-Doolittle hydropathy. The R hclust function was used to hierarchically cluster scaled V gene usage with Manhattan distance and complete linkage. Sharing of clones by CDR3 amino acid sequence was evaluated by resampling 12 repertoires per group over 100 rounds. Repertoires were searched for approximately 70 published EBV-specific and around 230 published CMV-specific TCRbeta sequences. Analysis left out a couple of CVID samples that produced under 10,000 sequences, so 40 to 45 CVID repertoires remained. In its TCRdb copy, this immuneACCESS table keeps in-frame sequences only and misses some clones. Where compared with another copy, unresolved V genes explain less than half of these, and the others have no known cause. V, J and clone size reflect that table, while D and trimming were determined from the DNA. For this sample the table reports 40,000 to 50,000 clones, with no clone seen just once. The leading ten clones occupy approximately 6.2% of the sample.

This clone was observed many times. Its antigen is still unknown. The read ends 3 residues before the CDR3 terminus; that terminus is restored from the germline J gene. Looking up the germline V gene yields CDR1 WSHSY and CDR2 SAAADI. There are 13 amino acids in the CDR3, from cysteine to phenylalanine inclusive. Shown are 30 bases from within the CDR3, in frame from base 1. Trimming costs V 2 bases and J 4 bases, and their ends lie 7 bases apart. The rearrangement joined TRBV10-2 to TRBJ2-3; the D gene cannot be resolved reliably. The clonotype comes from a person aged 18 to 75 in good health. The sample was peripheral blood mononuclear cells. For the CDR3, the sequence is CASSEERADTQYF. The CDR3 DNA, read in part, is TGCGCCAGCAGTGAGGAAAGGGCAGATACG.